The clone carrying this T cell receptor beta chain occurred a few times. The antigen remains undetermined. The V gene's germline CDR1 is LNHNV and CDR2 YYDKDF (reference sequence). The CDR3 is made up of 16 amino acids. Trimming took 5 bases from V and 7 from J; bases not matched to a gene: 8. These data originate in a study of vaccination and CD4 T cells after COVID-19. About the research overall: The post-COVID samples were taken a median around 100 days after diagnosis, anywhere from 35 to 161. Post-vaccination sampling time points for a few convalescent patients were day 14 and days 161 to 241.

One entry per CDR3 protein results from TCRdb running MiXCR on the PCR reads. Found here are some 33,000 distinct CDR3 sequences, 36% of them singletons; the top ten hold 5% to 6.5%. The sample's time point: late sampling 161 to 241 days after vaccination in a few convalescent patients. Findings and limits, study-wide: In convalescent patients, a median about 88% of post-vaccine SARS-CoV-2-reactive clones appeared only after vaccination.

The receptor's source is a human donor who had recovered from COVID-19. The starting material was CD4+ T cells from blood, obtained about 7 months after SARS-CoV-2 vaccination. This rearrangement joins TRBV15 to TRBJ2-2; 12 bases map to TRBD2. CDR3 in amino acids: CATSGLAGGTVGELFF. The CDR3 region has the DNA TGTGCCACCAGCGGCCTAGCGGGAGGGACGGTCGGGGAGCTGTTTTTT.